A selection of T cell receptor beta chains follows, all from one sample in a study of blood T cell repertoires in COVID-19. TCRdb's copy holds only in-frame clones and misses some; the assay was immunoSEQ multiplex PCR. The sample carries around 62,000 clones, less than 90% recorded once. Specimen: peripheral blood. The receptors shown here come from a man aged 45 to 65 with active COVID-19. CDR3s include the opening cysteine and the closing phenylalanine or tryptophan. The D gene is left open where the match is weak. Only part of the rows carry a size: once, few, many, or a class if the clone is expanded.

DNA	CDR3	V	J	D	size
TGTGCCAGCAGCCAAGATACCTTTAACAGTGTACAGGGCTACACCTTC	CASSQDTFNSVQGYTF	TRBV14	TRBJ1-2	NA	few
TGTGCCAGCAGTTACTCCGGGGTCCCTACCTACGAGCAGTACTTC	CASSYSGVPTYEQYF	TRBV6-5	TRBJ2-7	NA	once
TGTGCCAGCTCACCTTCCGGGGAGGGCCGATCACCCCTCCACTTT	CASSPSGEGRSPLHF	TRBV18	TRBJ1-6	NA	NA
TGTGCCAGCAGCTCGTACAGGGGATTGGACGAGCAGTACTTC	CASSSYRGLDEQYF	TRBV7-9	TRBJ2-7	TRBD1	NA
TGCGCCAGCAGCCAAGGGTGGGGACTAGCGGGAGAGGAGCAGTACTTC	CASSQGWGLAGEEQYF	TRBV4-1	TRBJ2-7	TRBD2	NA
TGCGCCAGCAGTCCTCGTCCTTCTCCTCCCGGTGGGCCACAGCGGGCTTTCTTT	CASSPRPSPPGGPQRAFF	TRBV23-1	TRBJ1-1	NA	NA
TGCGCCAGCAGCAATCGACAGGCTGCCCGAAACACTGAAGCTTTCTTT	CASSNRQAARNTEAFF	TRBV4-1	TRBJ1-1	NA	NA
TGTGCCAGCAGCTCAGTCCTCTCGAACACCGGGGAGCTGTTTTTT	CASSSVLSNTGELFF	TRBV6-5	TRBJ2-2	NA	NA
TGTGCCAGCAGCCAAGGCCTCTTAGCGGGGCCCGGGGAGACCCAGTACTTC	CASSQGLLAGPGETQYF	TRBV4-2	TRBJ2-5	TRBD2	NA
TGTGCCAGCTCACCACTTCATGACAGGGGCCTTAGCACAGATACGCAGTATTTT	CASSPLHDRGLSTDTQYF	TRBV18	TRBJ2-3	TRBD1	NA
TGTGCCAGCAGCTTATCGCTGGCGGGAGCGGTGGGTTACGAGCAGTACTTC	CASSLSLAGAVGYEQYF	TRBV13	TRBJ2-7	TRBD2	NA
TGTGCCAGCAGCCCCCCAGGACAGGGGAACACCGGGGAGCTGTTTTTT	CASSPPGQGNTGELFF	TRBV4-2	TRBJ2-2	TRBD1	NA
TGTGCCAGCAGTTTATCGGGGACAGGTGCTAATCAGCCCCAGCATTTT	CASSLSGTGANQPQHF	TRBV27	TRBJ1-5	TRBD1	NA
TGTGCCAGCACCCTTACCGGGACAGGGGTAGCACCCCTCCACTTT	CASTLTGTGVAPLHF	TRBV4-2	TRBJ1-6	TRBD1	NA
TGTGCCTGGAGTGTGGAGGGGCGGGGGGAAGAGACCCAGTACTTC	CAWSVEGRGEETQYF	TRBV30	TRBJ2-5	TRBD2	NA
TGTGCCAGCAGCCGTACTAGCGGGAGCACAGATACGCAGTATTTT	CASSRTSGSTDTQYF	TRBV7-2	TRBJ2-3	TRBD2	NA
TGTGCCAGCAGCGTAGGTCTAAGCAGCACAGATACGCAGTATTTT	CASSVGLSSTDTQYF	TRBV9	TRBJ2-3	NA	NA
TGCGCCAGCAGCCAAGAGGACAGGGAGTTCGGCGAGCAGTACTTC	CASSQEDREFGEQYF	TRBV4-1	TRBJ2-7	TRBD1	NA
TGTGCCAGCAGCTTAGGAGTGGGAGTTGGCACAGATACGCAGTATTTT	CASSLGVGVGTDTQYF	TRBV7-8	TRBJ2-3	NA	NA
TGTGCCAGCAGCTTAGCACCGCTAGCCCAAGAGACCCAGTACTTC	CASSLAPLAQETQYF	TRBV7-2	TRBJ2-5	NA	NA
TGTGCCAGCAGCTTAGAGGTACAGACCTACGAGCAGTACTTC	CASSLEVQTYEQYF	TRBV7-2	TRBJ2-7	NA	few
TGCGCCAGCAGCCCTCAGGGACTAGGGACCTACAATGAGCAGTTCTTC	CASSPQGLGTYNEQFF	TRBV5-1	TRBJ2-1	TRBD2	NA
TGCAGCGCCTCACCGGGAGAGGGCTACACCTTC	CSASPGEGYTF	TRBV29-1	TRBJ1-2	NA	NA
TGTGCCAGCAGCAGACTAGCGGGAGGCCAAGAGACCCAGTACTTC	CASSRLAGGQETQYF	TRBV5-6	TRBJ2-5	TRBD2	NA
TGTGCCTGGAGTAGCGGGGCTGGAAACACCATATATTTT	CAWSSGAGNTIYF	TRBV30	TRBJ1-3	NA	NA
TGTGCCAGCAGCGACCCGTACAGCTCCTATAATTCACCCCTCCACTTT	CASSDPYSSYNSPLHF	TRBV9	TRBJ1-6	NA	few
TGTGCCAGCAGACTACAGGGAGCCTACGAGCAGTACTTC	CASRLQGAYEQYF	TRBV2	TRBJ2-7	NA	NA
TGTGCCAGCTCTCTCGGACAGGGGGTCACCGGGGAGCTGTTTTTT	CASSLGQGVTGELFF	TRBV18	TRBJ2-2	TRBD1	NA
TGTGCCAGCTCAGCGTCGGGGGGCCCTTCTTACGAGCAGTACTTC	CASSASGGPSYEQYF	TRBV18	TRBJ2-7	NA	NA
TGTGCCAGCAGCGAGACAGGGTGGTCTACTGAAGCTTTCTTT	CASSETGWSTEAFF	TRBV9	TRBJ1-1	TRBD1	NA
TGTGCCAGCAGTAGGGGCACTGAAGCTTTCTTT	CASSRGTEAFF	TRBV6-5	TRBJ1-1	NA	NA
TGCGCCAGCAGCCTGGTCCCGACACAGGGGGCCCTCACTGGAAACACCATATATTTT	CASSLVPTQGALTGNTIYF	TRBV5-1	TRBJ1-3	TRBD1	NA
TGTGCCAGCAGCTTAGGGGGAGAGACAGGGGGAAGATCACCCCTCCACTTT	CASSLGGETGGRSPLHF	TRBV7-2	TRBJ1-6	TRBD1	NA
TGTGCCAGCAGTTCCCCACTTGAAGCGGGGGTCAGCAATACGCAGTATTTT	CASSSPLEAGVSNTQYF	TRBV6-2/TRBV6-3	TRBJ2-3	TRBD2	NA
TGTGCCAGCAGATGGGGACAAGACAATCAGCCCCAGCATTTT	CASRWGQDNQPQHF	TRBV5-5	TRBJ1-5	NA	few
TGTGCCAGCAGTGAAGCCTGGGGGGGTTGGAGGGAGCTGTTTTTT	CASSEAWGGWRELFF	TRBV6-1	TRBJ2-2	TRBD2	few
TGTGCCTGGAGTGTAGGGGGTAAAGAGACCCAGTACTTC	CAWSVGGKETQYF	TRBV30	TRBJ2-5	NA	few
TGTGCCAGCACCGAGAGGGGGGGCCCGGATAATGAGCAGTTCTTC	CASTERGGPDNEQFF	TRBV9	TRBJ2-1	NA	NA
TGCAGCGTTCGGGGATTTAGCGGGAGTGGCGATGAGCAGTTCTTC	CSVRGFSGSGDEQFF	TRBV29-1	TRBJ2-1	TRBD2	NA
TGCGCCAGCAGCTTGGAGCCCCCCGGGACAAGTTATTCTTACGAGCAGTACTTC	CASSLEPPGTSYSYEQYF	TRBV5-1	TRBJ2-7	NA	NA
TGCGCCAGCAGCCAACTTCTTTCCTACGAGCAGTACTTC	CASSQLLSYEQYF	TRBV4-3	TRBJ2-7	NA	NA
TGTGCCAGCTCACTCAGGGTGTTTAGGTGCAATCAGCCCCAGCATTTT	CASSLRVFRCNQPQHF	TRBV18	TRBJ1-5	NA	few
TGTGCCAGCAGCTTAGGGCAGGGGAAAGATACGCAGTATTTT	CASSLGQGKDTQYF	TRBV7-8	TRBJ2-3	NA	NA
TGTGCCAGCAGCTTTAGCGGGGGGACGGGAGATACGCAGTATTTT	CASSFSGGTGDTQYF	TRBV7-9	TRBJ2-3	TRBD2	NA
TGCGCCAGCAGCTACCAGTTGGGGGGGCTGGGCACAGATACGCAGTATTTT	CASSYQLGGLGTDTQYF	TRBV5-1	TRBJ2-3	NA	NA
TGTGCCAGCAGCCGGGGACTAGCGGGTGAATACGAGCAGTACTTC	CASSRGLAGEYEQYF	TRBV3-1/TRBV3-2	TRBJ2-7	TRBD2	once
TGTGCTAGTGGTTTGCCGGGCACTGAAGCTTTCTTT	CASGLPGTEAFF	TRBV12-5	TRBJ1-1	NA	NA
TGTGCCACCGGAGGTTCGTACCAAGAGACCCAGTACTTC	CATGGSYQETQYF	TRBV6-6	TRBJ2-5	NA	NA
TGCGCCAGCAGCCCCGGGACAGCGAACACCGGGGAGCTGTTTTTT	CASSPGTANTGELFF	TRBV5-1	TRBJ2-2	TRBD1	NA
TGTGCCAGCAGCCCATTGGGACAGGGGGTCTCCTACGAGCAGTACTTC	CASSPLGQGVSYEQYF	TRBV11-2	TRBJ2-7	TRBD1	NA
TGTGCCAGAAGCTATCACCGGGACAGGGGGCGAGAGACCCAGTACTTC	CARSYHRDRGRETQYF	TRBV5-3	TRBJ2-5	TRBD1	NA